This TCR beta chain is drawn from a study of blood T cell repertoires in COVID-19. Only in-frame clones appear in the TCRdb table, and some are missing; sequencing was by immunoSEQ multiplex PCR. The repertoire holds about 380,000 clones, with 85% as singletons. Germline V gives CDR1 KGHDR, CDR2 SFDVKD. The CDR3 is made up of 15 amino acids. V shed 4 bases and J shed 3 bases, with 13 bases lying between them. The chain employs TRBV24-1 and TRBJ2-3; maybe TRBD1 (6 bases). Material for sequencing was peripheral blood. The clonotype comes from a woman under 30 with acute or convalescent COVID-19. DNA of the CDR3: TGTGCCACCAGTGAACAGGGAGTAGGAACAGATACGCAGTATTTT. It is translated as CATSEQGVGTDTQYF.